This passage covers 17 T cell receptor beta chains from one sample sequenced in a study of immune evolution from preneoplasia to lung adenocarcinoma. Profiled with immunoSEQ multiplex PCR; TCRdb holds only in-frame clones, not every one. The data show some 9,100 clones, with roughly 77% seen just once and approximately 9.1% held by the top ten. Sequencing was done on a sample of FFPE minimally invasive lung adenocarcinoma tissue. The receptor source for this set is a donor older than 65 with lung adenocarcinoma.

This clone is classed as hyperexpanded. The chain has TRBV6-1 and TRBJ1-4; 10 bases are shared with TRBD1. Germline V gene data show CDR1 as MNHNS and CDR2 as SASEGT. The CDR3 consists of 14 residues. V trimming: 4 bases; J trimming: 8 bases; junction bases outside the gene matches: 4. CDR3 sequence (DNA): TGTGCCAGCAGTGTCGGGACAGGGGTGGAAAAACTGTTTTTT. Protein product: CASSVGTGVEKLFF.

The chain links TRBV7-9 to TRBJ1-4; possibly TRBD1 for D (6 bases). The germline V gene has CDR1 SEHNR and CDR2 FQNEAQ (reference sequence). The ends were cut back, 3 bases at V and 5 bases at J, with 13 bases in the middle. This CDR3 is built from 15 residues. The CDR3 loop reads CASSFPGAGNEKLFF. The CDR3 coding sequence is TGTGCCAGCAGCTTCCCAGGGGCTGGCAATGAAAAACTGTTTTTT.

The chain uses TRBV7-9 and TRBJ2-2, with 11 bases matching TRBD2. Germline V lookup: CDR1 SEHNR, CDR2 FQNEAQ (reference sequence). The V and J ends lost 5 bases and 0 bases, in that order; junction bases with no gene match: 2. This CDR3 has 16 amino acids. Here the CDR3 DNA reads TGTGCCAGCAGCGAACTAGCGGGAGCGAACACCGGGGAGCTGTTTTTT. This codes for CASSELAGANTGELFF.

With respect to this clone: Other DNA sequences in the same sample also yield this CDR3. The rearrangement joins TRBV27 to TRBJ2-7, with D perhaps TRBD1 (5 bases). V was shortened by 4 bases and J by 4 bases, with 5 bases between the two germline ends. In germline, CDR1 is MNHEY, CDR2 SMNVEV (reference sequence). This CDR3 contains 11 residues. CDR3 region: CASSSGYEQYF. Here the CDR3 DNA reads TGTGCCAGCAGTTCAGGGTACGAGCAGTACTTC.

The chain couples TRBV6-5 to TRBJ2-1; 8 nucleotides agree with TRBD2. With V trimmed by 6 bases and J by 12 bases, 4 bases remained unmatched. There are 11 residues in the CDR3. In germline, CDR1 is MNHEY, CDR2 SVGAGI. This CDR3 is CASSGGGVQFF. CDR3 coding DNA: TGTGCCAGCAGCGGGGGGGGTGTGCAGTTCTTC.

The chain is built from TRBV7-3 and TRBJ2-6; 9 bases align to TRBD1. The CDR3 is made up of 18 amino acids. J was trimmed by 2 bases and V by 5 bases; bases with no gene match: 10. Looked up from germline, CDR1 is SGHTA and CDR2 is FQGTGA. CDR3: CASSLPGQGLAGANVLTF. Written as DNA, the CDR3 is TGTGCCAGCAGCCTACCGGGACAGGGATTAGCTGGGGCCAACGTCCTGACTTTC.

This clone came up a few times. This chain connects TRBV20-1 to TRBJ1-4; unclear D gene. This CDR3 is 10 amino acids long. Between the trimmed V and J ends, which lost 3 bases and 8 bases, there was a span of 4 bases. Germline CDR1 DFQATT, CDR2 SNEGSKA (reference sequence). The CDR3 DNA follows: TGCAGTGCTAGTCGGGAAAAACTGTTTTTT. Translated, it gives CSASREKLFF.

For the CDR3, the DNA is TGTGCCAGCAGACTAAGGACAGGTTTCTACGAGCAGTACTTC. It yields the protein CASRLRTGFYEQYF. This chain joins TRBV27 and TRBJ2-7; 7 positions agree with TRBD1. The CDR3 spans 14 residues. V dropped 6 bases and J dropped 3; count of bases not matched to a gene: 8. The V gene's germline CDR1 is MNHEY and CDR2 SMNVEV (reference sequence).

This clone was detected once. This chain uses TRBV7-8 with TRBJ2-3; D not resolved. V dropped 5 bases and J dropped 14 bases, with 17 bases sitting between them. Per the germline V gene, CDR1 is SGHVS and CDR2 is FQNEAQ. The CDR3 covers 12 residues. The CDR3 DNA reads TGTGCCAGCAGCCCCCTGGACCAAATACGGTATTTT. It translates to CASSPLDQIRYF.

The chain joins TRBV6-5 to TRBJ2-7; D possibly corresponds to TRBD1 (6 bases). Germline values: CDR1 MNHEY, CDR2 SVGAGI. Trimming left V 5 bases short and J 7 bases short, with 12 bases between. The CDR3 is made up of 12 amino acids. The CDR3 reads CASSRKQGEQYF. The CDR3 coding sequence is TGTGCCAGCAGTCGAAAACAGGGTGAGCAGTACTTC.

The table lists this clone with a few counts. This chain links TRBV2 with TRBJ1-4; the match to TRBD1 covers 7 bases. Germline assignment: CDR1 SNHLY and CDR2 FYNNEI. V was pared by 8 bases and J by 7 bases, with 4 bases of the junction left unmatched. There are 12 residues in the CDR3. CDR3: CASRRDSEKLFF. The CDR3 bases are TGTGCCAGCCGCCGGGACAGTGAAAAACTGTTTTTT.

This chain joins TRBV29-1 and TRBJ1-2; D gene uncertain. Germline CDR1 SQVTM, CDR2 ANQGSEA. Trimming took off 3 bases at V and 4 bases at J, with 9 bases between the two ends. The CDR3 is 12 amino acids. The CDR3 DNA reads TGCAGCGTTGAGGTCTCCTCCTATGGCTACACCTTC. Protein: CSVEVSSYGYTF.

The chain employs TRBV7-6 and TRBJ1-5; TRBD1 might be the D (5 bases). The germline V gene has CDR1 SGHVS and CDR2 FNYEAQ. The CDR3 loop spans 14 amino acids. Between the trimmed V and J ends, which lost 5 bases and 5 bases, there was a span of 13 bases. The CDR3 DNA reads as TGTGCCAGCAGCCTTCAGGGAACAGATCAGCCCCAGCATTTT. As protein: CASSLQGTDQPQHF.

J is TRBJ1-5 and V is TRBV19; TRBD1 might be the D (6 bases). The germline CDR1 and CDR2 sequences are LNHDA and SQIVND (reference sequence). V lost 6 bases, J lost 7 bases, and 13 bases lay in between. The CDR3 loop spans 13 amino acids. The CDR3 protein is CASRWGRGQPQHF. CDR3 DNA: TGTGCCAGTAGATGGGGGCGCGGGCAGCCCCAGCATTTT.

This clone is classed as large. This chain links TRBV19 with TRBJ1-2; tentatively, D is TRBD1 (5 bases). This CDR3 spans 16 amino acids. Germline CDR1 and CDR2: LNHDA and SQIVND (reference sequence). Between the trimmed V and J ends, which lost 5 bases and 0 bases, there was a span of 16 bases. The CDR3 DNA reads as TGTGCCAGTAGTCCGGACGGGACGGCATCTAACTATGGCTACACCTTC. Translation gives CASSPDGTASNYGYTF. Based on the CDR3 plus reference TRBV19 and TRBJ1-2, the full variable domain is DGGITQSPKYLFRKEGQNVTLSCEQNLNHDAMYWYRQDPGQGLRLIYYSQIVNDFQKGDIAEGYSVSREKKESFPLTVTSAQKNPTAFYLCASSPDGTASNYGYTFGSGTRLTVV.

The sample holds a few counts of this clone. The CDR3 nucleotides are TGCGCCAGCAGCTTGGGGTCAAGGGTCGTGACAGATACGCAGTATTTT. This sequence encodes CASSLGSRVVTDTQYF. The gene calls are TRBV5-1 and TRBJ2-3; D remains unclear. The germline gives CDR1 SGHRS, CDR2 YFSETQ. V lost 0 bases and J lost 3, with 14 bases in between. The CDR3 totals 16 residues. Based on the CDR3 plus reference TRBV5-1 and TRBJ2-3, the full variable domain is KAGVTQTPRYLIKTRGQQVTLSCSPISGHRSVSWYQQTPGQGLQFLFEYFSETQRNKGNFPGRFSGRQFSNSRSEMNVSTLELGDSALYLCASSLGSRVVTDTQYFGPGTRLTVL.

The chain joins TRBV19 to TRBJ2-7; the match to TRBD2 covers 11 bases. Germline values: CDR1 LNHDA, CDR2 SQIVND (reference sequence). V trimming: 5 bases; J trimming: 5 bases; junction bases outside the gene matches: 5. This CDR3 is built from 14 residues. In DNA form, the CDR3 reads TGTGCCAGTAGTGATACTAGCGGGAGAAACGAGCAGTACTTC. The encoded protein is CASSDTSGRNEQYF.